This record concerns one T cell receptor beta chain sequence. This sample was included in a study of T cell changes during pregnancy in multiple sclerosis. The CDR3 is 15 residues long. Trimming removed 0 bases at V and 2 bases at J, with 11 bases between. The V gene's germline CDR1 is SGHRS and CDR2 YFSETQ. Assay used: immunoSEQ multiplex PCR; TCRdb lists only in-frame clones, some missing. The sample yields tens of thousands of clones, 80% to 95% seen once. The clonotype originates from a female donor in good health, enrolled as a control in a pregnancy study. The chain is built from TRBV5-1 and TRBJ2-5; TRBD1 is a possible D gene (5 bases). The starting material was CD4+ T cells from peripheral blood mononuclear cells, obtained in the second trimester of pregnancy. CDR3 bases: TGCGCCAGCAGCTTGGAGACAGTTTCGCAAGAGACCCAGTACTTC. This sequence encodes CASSLETVSQETQYF.